The source of this TCR beta chain is a study of blood T cell repertoires in COVID-19. At the level of the study: Cohort 3 recovered donors had two negative PCRs, clearance, or symptom resolution. Specimens from acute and convalescent COVID-19 originated in the United States, Italy and Spain. T cells, B-cell-depleted T cells, or PBMCs provided the cDNA or gDNA that served as material.

Source study methods: The authors estimated nucleated cell counts from reference gene primer amplification. This table comes from immunoSEQ multiplex PCR, and its TCRdb copy is limited to in-frame clones, with some not included. V and J calls and clone size follow that table, whereas D and trimming were derived from the DNA. The sample contains 200,000 to 250,000 clones, about nine tenths of which appear only once. This receptor was taken from a man in his thirties or forties in a cohort exposed to, infected with or recovered from COVID-19 (not recorded which). Sequences were obtained from PBMCs or T cells enriched from blood (not recorded which).

Written as DNA, the CDR3 is TGTGCCACACACGGGAGCCCGTTTGATGAGCAGTTCTTC. Protein: CATHGSPFDEQFF. This chain links TRBV19 with TRBJ2-1; possibly TRBD2 for D (6 bases). The CDR3 is made up of 13 amino acids. Germline V gene lookup returns CDR1 LNHDA and CDR2 SQIVND (reference sequence). V lost 10 bases and J 8 bases, leaving 18 bases between the germline ends.